This T cell receptor (beta chain) was identified during a study of CD8+CD57+ T cells in acquired aplastic anemia. For CDR3 and TCR beta VDJ profiling, genomic DNA was the template used. MiXCR, applied by TCRdb to the reads, yields one record per CDR3 protein. The sample includes around 190,000 distinct CDR3 sequences, nearly 50% seen only once; the top ten take around 13%. Patients chosen for sequencing had shown CD8+CD57+ cell expansion by flow cytometry. Points on this clonotype: This may stem from a read error, because a much larger clone lies one nucleotide away.

Sequencing was performed on sorted CD4+, CD8+, or CD8+CD57+ T cells (not recorded which) from PBMCs. The TCR originated in a human donor with aplastic anemia.

This chain's CDR3 is CSVGDPDTQYF. The CDR3 DNA follows: TGCAGTGTCGGGGACCCTGATACGCAGTATTTT. The V gene is TRBV20-1, the J gene TRBJ2-3, with D perhaps assigned TRBD1 or TRBD2 (5 bases each). CDR1 and CDR2 (germline): DFQATT, SNEGSKA (reference sequence). There are 11 residues in the CDR3. Trimming left V 7 bases short and J 6 bases short, with 11 bases between.